This TCR beta chain was sequenced during a study of blood T cell repertoires in COVID-19. Data came from immunoSEQ multiplex PCR; TCRdb stores just in-frame clones and leaves some out. The sample records 150,000 to 180,000 clones, approximately 80% being singletons. V was pared by 9 bases and J by 2 bases, with 6 bases of the junction left unmatched. This CDR3 region has 13 residues. Germline CDR1 MGHDK, CDR2 SYGVNS. The chain couples TRBV25-1 to TRBJ1-1; 7 nucleotides match TRBD1. The receptor comes from a woman aged 55-70 years with acute or convalescent COVID-19. Input material: peripheral blood. The CDR3 DNA reads as TGTGCCAGGCACAGGGGAACTAACACTGAAGCTTTCTTT. Translated: CARHRGTNTEAFF.